This T cell receptor beta chain derives from a study of cytomegalovirus exposure and HLA in healthy donors. Primers for the PCR totalled 60 Vbeta and 13 Jbeta. Method: immunoSEQ multiplex PCR; TCRdb's copy keeps in-frame clones and lacks some. The table lists 50,000 to 60,000 clones, with approximately 11% in the top ten. The CDR3 consists of 14 residues. The V and J ends lost 6 bases and 3 bases, in that order; junction bases with no gene match: 4. Germline values: CDR1 ENHRY, CDR2 SYGVKD. Points on this clone: Its antigen remains unknown.

Points from the study as a whole: Presence/absence analyses took donor sequencing depth as roughly uniform. In a later analysis, compared with equally common non-associated chains, HLA-associated beta chains were more expanded.

The chain combines TRBV10-3 with TRBJ2-5, with 10 bases aligning to TRBD2. The receptor was derived from a woman in her forties or fifties in good health and CMV-seropositive. The specimen was PBMCs. Here the CDR3 reads CAISAGLAEETQYF. The CDR3, as DNA: TGTGCCATCAGCGCCGGACTAGCGGAAGAGACCCAGTACTTC.